Listed below are T cell receptor beta chains from one sample, sequenced in a study of T-cell reconstitution after alpha-beta-depleted transplantation in children. MiXCR, applied by TCRdb to the PCR reads, yields one record per CDR3 protein. The repertoire holds 550,000 to 800,000 distinct CDR3 sequences, with 13% as singletons. The material was PBMCs, obtained before TCRalphabeta/CD19-depleted stem cell transplant. Receptors were obtained from a girl aged 2-10 years with congenital amegakaryocytic thrombocytopenia, due to receive a stem cell transplant. CDR3s include the opening cysteine and the closing phenylalanine or tryptophan. A D gene is named only where the DNA matches it firmly.

>TRBV5-8|TRBD2|TRBJ2-1
CASSRGLAGEDEQFF
>TRBV29-1|TRBD2|TRBJ2-7
CSVELAGSAGPYEQYF
>TRBV20-1|-|TRBJ2-1
CSARVVGVYNEQFF
>TRBV4-2|-|TRBJ2-2
CAMSPGLPGELFF
>TRBV6-5|-|TRBJ1-2
CASSYSKGGGYGYTF
>TRBV14|-|TRBJ2-1
CASSGGGHDEQFF
>TRBV10-3|TRBD1|TRBJ1-5
CAISAAWTGNQPQHF
>TRBV4-2|-|TRBJ1-5
CASSQERFQPQHF
>TRBV20-1|TRBD2|TRBJ2-1
CCARDRNAGARYNEQFF
>TRBV5-1|-|TRBJ2-7
CASSLASSYEQYF
>TRBV6-1|-|TRBJ2-5
CASSRSANGVETQYF
>TRBV30|-|TRBJ1-1
CAGDLQGHTEAFF
>TRBV6-5|-|TRBJ2-5
CASFGETQYF
>TRBV7-6|TRBD1|TRBJ1-3
CASSLRRTGSGNTIYF
>TRBV5-1|-|TRBJ2-1
CASRPQGGGGEQFF
>TRBV27|TRBD2|TRBJ2-5
CASSFLASGSETQYF
>TRBV29-1|TRBD1|TRBJ2-7
CSVGNPGTGISYEQYF
>TRBV4-2|-|TRBJ2-2
CASSQGTGEELFF
>TRBV28|-|TRBJ1-5
CASSFGGSSNQPQHF
>TRBV5-1|-|TRBJ2-1
CASNPYHGGRLVEQFF
>TRBV6-5|TRBD2|TRBJ2-7
CASSLIRGGAGVDEQYF
>TRBV10-2|-|TRBJ2-3
CASEGADPDTQYF
>TRBV10-3|-|TRBJ1-2
CAITAGEVNYGYTF
>TRBV20-1|TRBD2|TRBJ2-3
CSARRASGSPDTQYF
>TRBV20-1|-|TRBJ2-3
CSASDSLGGVMTDTQYF
>TRBV20-1|-|TRBJ2-7
CSASMGLLQGEQYF
>TRBV20-1|TRBD1|TRBJ2-3
CSASRDRGRQEDTQYF
>TRBV5-1|-|TRBJ2-5
CASRSGPRETQYF
>TRBV20-1|TRBD2|TRBJ2-1
CSPGLAGLKTNEQFF
>TRBV10-2|-|TRBJ2-2
CASSVSRELFF
>TRBV6-2/TRBV6-3|TRBD2|TRBJ2-4
CASSPRREGDIQYF
>TRBV7-6|TRBD2|TRBJ2-1
CASSAGLGQNEQFF
>TRBV29-1|-|TRBJ1-1
CSVEETRVAFF
>TRBV5-1|-|TRBJ2-2
CASSSQLWGGELFF
>TRBV5-1|-|TRBJ2-7
CASSLEQRDEQYF
>TRBV25-1|TRBD2|TRBJ2-1
CASSEYYGRAGRTGNEQFF
>TRBV5-1|TRBD1|TRBJ2-3
CASSFSPGQGYTDTQYF
>TRBV12-3/TRBV12-4|-|TRBJ2-2
CASSYDKNTGELFF
>TRBV5-6|-|TRBJ2-7
CASSPPGPYNEQYF
>TRBV27|TRBD2|TRBJ2-7
CASSLWGGYEQYF
>TRBV6-5|-|TRBJ2-7
CASSSVPSNYEQYF
>TRBV5-1|TRBD1|TRBJ2-1
CASSPAGDRRNEQFF
>TRBV7-8|-|TRBJ2-7
CASSSPGGIVSSYEQYF